The entry that follows covers one TCR beta chain sequence. What it binds is unknown. CDR3 length equals 18 residues. The trim removed 5 bases at V and 1 base at J, leaving 14 bases unmatched. In germline, CDR1 is MDHEN, CDR2 SYDVKM. This sample was taken from a study of cytomegalovirus exposure and HLA in healthy donors. Study-wide results and limits: A classifier reportedly called cytomegalovirus status with high sensitivity and specificity. After further analysis at a later stage, 15,000 to 20,000 TCR beta sequences were associated with HLA alleles at 0.05 false discovery rate. In a later analysis, TCR beta V- and J-gene trimming showed a link to a missense DCLRE1C variant.

At collection, donors were nominally healthy, but unrecorded immune exposures were probable. The PCR contained 60 Vbeta and 13 Jbeta primers. Libraries were prepared by immunoSEQ multiplex PCR; TCRdb keeps only in-frame clonotypes and omits some of them. The sample has 150,000 to 200,000 clones, approximately 70% seen once. The receptor was isolated from a woman aged 40 to 50 in good health and CMV-seropositive. The V gene is TRBV28, the J gene TRBJ2-7, with TRBD2 matching over 10 bases. What was sequenced was PBMCs. Here the CDR3 DNA reads TGTGCCAGCAGTCCTCCCCGTCGTACTAGCGGGACATCCTACGAGCAGTACTTC. As protein: CASSPPRRTSGTSYEQYF.